A selection of T cell receptor beta chains follows, all from one sample in a study of vaccination and CD4 T cells after COVID-19. Their target antigens are unknown. TCRdb fed the PCR reads into MiXCR, producing one record per CDR3 protein. This repertoire shows about 21,000 distinct CDR3 sequences, 50% found once; its top ten account for roughly 8.9%. The sample consisted of CD4+ T cells from blood, cultured in vitro. Receptor source: a human donor who had recovered from COVID-19. CDR3s include the opening cysteine and the closing phenylalanine or tryptophan. The D gene is left open where the match is weak. Rows give clone size only sometimes, using once, few, many, or a class for an expanded clone.

>few|TRBJ2-7|TRBD2|TRBV7-2
CASSLGGGSYEQYF
TGTGCCAGCAGCTTAGGGGGAGGGTCCTACGAGCAGTACTTC
>few|TRBJ1-5|TRBD1|TRBV20-1
CSASPLQGNQPQHF
TGCAGTGCTAGTCCCTTACAGGGGAATCAGCCCCAGCATTTT
>once|TRBJ2-2|TRBD2|TRBV27
CASRLAERHTGELFF
TGTGCCAGCAGACTAGCGGAGAGGCACACCGGGGAGCTGTTTTTT
>NA|TRBJ2-3|NA|TRBV6-2/TRBV6-3
CASSYPRDGTDTQYF
TGTGCCAGCAGTTACCCCAGGGACGGCACAGATACGCAGTATTTT
>few|TRBJ1-5|TRBD1|TRBV25-1
CASSASPGQGIGQPQHF
TGTGCCAGCAGTGCATCTCCGGGACAGGGAATCGGGCAGCCCCAGCATTTT
>NA|TRBJ2-2|TRBD1|TRBV27
CASSLSDRVVAGELFF
TGTGCCAGCAGTTTATCCGACAGGGTGGTGGCCGGGGAGCTGTTTTTT
>NA|TRBJ1-3|NA|TRBV19
CASSSGDSGNTIYF
TGTGCCAGTAGTTCAGGAGACTCTGGAAACACCATATATTTT
>few|TRBJ2-5|NA|TRBV20-1
CSALRDTSQETQYF
TGCAGTGCTCTACGGGACACGTCCCAAGAGACCCAGTACTTC
>few|TRBJ2-5|NA|TRBV20-1
CSASRVDQETQYF
TGCAGTGCTAGTCGGGTGGACCAAGAGACCCAGTACTTC
>NA|TRBJ1-2|NA|TRBV20-1
CSARDAGKNYGYTF
TGCAGTGCTAGAGATGCGGGGAAGAACTATGGCTACACCTTC
>NA|TRBJ2-7|TRBD1|TRBV2
CASSERVTGEPYEQYF
TGTGCCAGCAGTGAAAGGGTCACAGGGGAACCCTACGAGCAGTACTTC
>NA|TRBJ1-2|NA|TRBV5-4
CASSEAGRHYGYTF
TGTGCCAGCAGCGAGGCGGGACGGCACTATGGCTACACCTTC
>NA|TRBJ1-1|NA|TRBV7-3
CASSLSGETEAFF
TGTGCCAGCAGCTTATCGGGGGAAACTGAAGCTTTCTTT
>few|TRBJ2-7|TRBD1|TRBV7-2
CASSIDRGPTYEQYF
TGTGCCAGCAGCATAGACAGGGGGCCCACCTACGAGCAGTACTTC
>NA|TRBJ1-4|NA|TRBV6-1
CASSRPAGGTNEKLFF
TGTGCCAGCAGTCGCCCGGCGGGGGGCACTAATGAAAAACTGTTTTTT